This T cell receptor (beta chain) was identified in a study of chemoradiotherapy in HPV16-positive cancers. Here immunoSEQ multiplex PCR was the method, and the copy in TCRdb shows in-frame clones only, minus some. This table has roughly 10,000 clones, less than 80% appearing once. Judged by abundance, this clone is large (0.1 to 1%). The CDR3 covers 13 residues. Germline V CDR1 and CDR2: SNHLY, FYNNEI. The V and J ends lost 9 bases and 2 bases respectively, with 11 bases between them. Sample collection occurred from a patient who underwent chemoradiotherapy. V usage is TRBV2 and J usage is TRBJ1-3, with D perhaps TRBD1 (5 bases). The TCR sequence derives from a human donor with HPV-associated anogenital cancer. The CDR3 spells CARDQGPGNTIYF. The DNA for the CDR3 is TGTGCCAGGGATCAGGGTCCTGGAAACACCATATATTTT.